This TCR beta chain was recorded in a study of blood T cell repertoires in COVID-19. This CDR3 is 12 amino acids long. Here immunoSEQ multiplex PCR was the method, and the copy in TCRdb shows in-frame clones only, minus some. The repertoire holds a few hundred thousand clones, with 70% to 90% as singletons. A note on this clone: Mismatch with germline at one junction end may stem from a read error.

The sequenced material came from peripheral blood. The rearrangement uses TRBV23-1 and TRBJ1-2; 9 nucleotides match TRBD1. TRBV23-1 is designated an ORF whose function remains uncertain. The TCR was taken from a woman aged 45 to 65 with COVID-19, enrolled during active disease. CDR3 protein: CASSHQNRGRGF. CDR3 bases: TGCGCCAGCAGTCATCAAAACAGGGGGCGCGGCTTC.